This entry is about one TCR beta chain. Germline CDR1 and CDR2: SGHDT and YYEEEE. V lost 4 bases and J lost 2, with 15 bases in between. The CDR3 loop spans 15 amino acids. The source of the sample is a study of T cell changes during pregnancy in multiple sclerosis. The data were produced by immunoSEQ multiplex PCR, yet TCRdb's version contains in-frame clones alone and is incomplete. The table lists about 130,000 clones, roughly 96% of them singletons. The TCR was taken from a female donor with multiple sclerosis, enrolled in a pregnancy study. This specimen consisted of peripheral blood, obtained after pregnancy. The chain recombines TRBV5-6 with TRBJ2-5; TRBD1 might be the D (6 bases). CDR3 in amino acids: CASSIGQIVQETQYF. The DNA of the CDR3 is TGTGCCAGCAGCATAGGACAGATCGTACAAGAGACCCAGTACTTC.